The 28 T cell receptor beta chains below were found in one sample sequenced in a study of CD8+ T cells in alopecia areata. cDNA serving as the sequencing template came from extracted, reverse transcribed RNA. TCRdb's table, derived via immunoSEQ multiplex PCR, lists solely in-frame clones and lacks some. Seen here are some 150,000 clones, 67% observed once, and the top ten hold over 9.5%. Sequenced here: CD8+ T cells sorted from blood, sampled at week 0. The receptors derive from a human donor with alopecia areata.

This clone was seen a few times. V and J are TRBV27 and TRBJ1-2; 7 nucleotides align to TRBD1. Germline loops: CDR1 MNHEY, CDR2 SMNVEV (reference sequence). The V and J ends lost 7 bases and 2 bases, in that order; junction bases with no gene match: 7. CDR3 length equals 14 residues. The chain's CDR3 is CASKPTGRNYGYTF. CDR3 nucleotides: TGTGCCAGCAAGCCGACAGGGCGGAACTATGGCTACACCTTC.

This chain joins TRBV30 and TRBJ2-3; no firm D call. V lost 2 bases to trimming and J lost 5 bases, with 8 bases between them. From germline, CDR1 is GTSNPN and CDR2 SVGIG (reference sequence). This CDR3 has 12 residues. The CDR3 sequence is CAWSIRGDTQYF. Written as DNA, the CDR3 is TGTGCCTGGAGTATACGAGGAGATACGCAGTATTTT.

This chain links TRBV27 with TRBJ2-7, with 8 bases matching TRBD2. Germline-derived CDR1 and CDR2 are MNHEY and SMNVEV (reference sequence). CDR3 length equals 15 residues. Trimming took 8 bases from V and 7 from J; bases not matched to a gene: 16. The CDR3: CASWGKRGLGEEQYF. The CDR3, as DNA: TGTGCCAGCTGGGGGAAACGGGGACTAGGAGAGGAGCAGTACTTC.

This chain uses TRBV27 with TRBJ1-1, with D unresolved. Trimming shortened V by 6 bases and J by 0 bases, and 8 bases separated the two germline ends. CDR3 length: 13 residues. The germline CDR1 and CDR2 sequences are MNHEY and SMNVEV (reference sequence). This CDR3 reads CASSLLMNTEAFF. DNA of the CDR3: TGTGCCAGCAGCCTCCTCATGAACACTGAAGCTTTCTTT.

This clone was found a few times. The rearrangement joins TRBV7-8 to TRBJ1-6; 7 bases match TRBD1. This CDR3 is 16 amino acids long. Trimming cost V 5 bases and J 5 bases; bases outside gene matches: 9. Germline CDR1 SGHVS, CDR2 FQNEAQ. The CDR3 region has the DNA TGTGCCAGCAGCGTTAGACAGGGAAGAAATAATTCACCCCTCCACTTT. It encodes CASSVRQGRNNSPLHF.

J is TRBJ2-5 and V is TRBV27; the D is unclear. This CDR3 has 11 amino acids. CDR1 and CDR2 (germline): MNHEY, SMNVEV (reference sequence). The V gene lost 2 bases and the J gene lost 5 bases, with 3 bases spanning the gap. CDR3 DNA: TGTGCCAGCAGTTTACTGGAGACCCAGTACTTC. Encoded protein: CASSLLETQYF.

V and J are TRBV15 and TRBJ1-1; D is unresolved. The germline gives CDR1 LNHNV, CDR2 YYDKDF (reference sequence). V was shortened by 5 bases and J by 0 bases, with 13 bases between the two germline ends. CDR3 size: 15 residues. The CDR3 nucleotides read TGTGCCACCAGCGAGTCAACGGAGATGAACACTGAAGCTTTCTTT. This encodes CATSESTEMNTEAFF.

The rearrangement uses TRBV5-1 and TRBJ2-1; D is possibly TRBD2 (5 bases). Trimming left V 0 bases short and J 12 bases short, with 10 bases between. In germline, CDR1 is SGHRS, CDR2 YFSETQ. This CDR3 is built from 12 residues. CDR3 in DNA: TGCGCCAGCAGCTTGGGAGCGGATGGGCAGTTCTTC. It codes for CASSLGADGQFF.

V gene TRBV15 combines with J gene TRBJ1-1; no clear D gene. Per the germline V gene, CDR1 is LNHNV and CDR2 is YYDKDF (reference sequence). The length of the CDR3 is 14 residues. Deletions cut 1 base from V and 7 bases from J, with 13 bases between. The CDR3 nucleotides are TGTGCCACCAGCAGAGGAGGCGAGGTGGTTGAAGCTTTCTTT. Protein: CATSRGGEVVEAFF.

The chain recombines TRBV5-1 with TRBJ1-3, with a tentative D call TRBD1 (5 bases). Trimming removed 3 bases from V and 2 bases from J, with 9 bases in between. This CDR3 spans 14 amino acids. Looked up from germline, CDR1 is SGHRS and CDR2 is YFSETQ. CDR3 protein: CASSSQGPGNTIYF. Here the CDR3 DNA reads TGCGCCAGCAGCTCCCAGGGTCCTGGAAACACCATATATTTT.

The V gene is TRBV4-1, the J gene TRBJ1-1; unclear D gene. The germline V and J ends were trimmed by 6 bases and 0 bases, with 11 bases remaining between them. Germline V gene lookup returns CDR1 MGHRA and CDR2 YSYEKL. CDR3 size: 14 residues. CDR3 in amino acids: CASSKGSMNTEAFF. CDR3 coding DNA: TGCGCCAGCAGTAAGGGTTCCATGAACACTGAAGCTTTCTTT.

In its sample, this clone ranks as medium-sized. The chain employs TRBV6-4 and TRBJ2-3, with 7 nucleotides matching TRBD2. Trimming cost V 2 bases and J 1 base; bases outside gene matches: 6. Per germline, CDR1 MRHNA and CDR2 SNTAGT. The length of the CDR3 is 16 residues. The CDR3 nucleotides are TGTGCCAGCAGTGACGTAGCGGGTATGGGCACAGATACGCAGTATTTT. Amino acid sequence: CASSDVAGMGTDTQYF.

The gene calls are TRBV29-1 and TRBJ2-5; 9 nucleotides line up with TRBD2. With V trimmed by 4 bases and J by 5 bases, 8 bases remained unmatched. Germline CDR1 is SQVTM and CDR2 is ANQGSEA. This CDR3 is 14 amino acids long. Written as DNA, the CDR3 is TGCAGCGTTGTTTCGCGGGGGGGCCGGGAGACCCAGTACTTC. Amino acid sequence: CSVVSRGGRETQYF.

The J gene is TRBJ1-2, the V gene TRBV25-1; D ambiguous. The CDR3 length is 13 residues. The V gene's germline CDR1 is MGHDK and CDR2 SYGVNS. With 7 bases removed from V and 4 bases from J, the gap between germline ends came to 13 bases. The CDR3 DNA follows: TGTGCCAGCACCTGGGAGCCGAGCTATGGCTACACCTTC. Residues: CASTWEPSYGYTF.

In the case of this clone: Other DNA sequences in this specimen translate into the identical CDR3. The rearrangement links TRBV29-1 to TRBJ1-2, with D possibly being TRBD1 (5 bases). V was shortened by 6 bases and J by 2 bases, with 10 bases between the two germline ends. This CDR3 contains 12 residues. In germline, CDR1 is SQVTM, CDR2 ANQGSEA. The CDR3 spells CSVERGNYGYTF. Here the CDR3 DNA reads TGCAGCGTCGAAAGGGGCAACTATGGCTACACCTTC. Supplemented by reference TRBV29-1 and TRBJ1-2, the full variable domain reads SAVISQKPSRDICQRGTSLTIQCQVDSQVTMMFWYRQQPGQSLTLIATANQGSEATYESGFVIDKFPISRPNLTFSTLTVSNMSPEDSSIYLCSVERGNYGYTFGSGTRLTVV.

CDR3 residues: CASSYASGGWDTQYF. CDR3 in DNA: TGTGCCAGCAGTTACGCGTCAGGGGGCTGGGATACGCAGTATTTT. The chain employs TRBV6-5 and TRBJ2-3; 8 nucleotides agree with TRBD1. CDR1 is MNHEY, CDR2 SVGAGI, per germline. V was pared by 2 bases and J by 6 bases, with 7 bases of the junction left unmatched. The CDR3 is 15 residues long.

In its sample, this clone was seen a few times. The J gene is TRBJ1-1, the V gene TRBV4-2, with a weak D call TRBD1 (6 bases). CDR3 length equals 15 residues. V lost 0 bases to trimming and J lost 5 bases, with 13 bases between them. Germline V gene data show CDR1 as LGHNA and CDR2 as YNFKEQ. The CDR3 reads CASSQEQGGGTEAFF. CDR3 nucleotides: TGTGCCAGCAGCCAAGAACAGGGTGGAGGGACTGAAGCTTTCTTT.

The chain recombines TRBV5-1 with TRBJ2-1; D unclear. This CDR3 spans 13 amino acids. V dropped 9 bases and J dropped 0 bases, with 10 bases sitting between them. Looked up from germline, CDR1 is SGHRS and CDR2 is YFSETQ. DNA of the CDR3: TGCGCCACCTCAACGGGCTCCTACAATGAGCAGTTCTTC. Protein product: CATSTGSYNEQFF.

This chain uses TRBV9 with TRBJ2-5; 9 bases line up with TRBD1. The CDR3 sequence is 16 residues long. From germline, CDR1 is SGDLS and CDR2 YYNGEE. After removal of 3 bases from V and 2 bases from J, the junction contained 8 bases not matched to a gene. This CDR3 is CASSGDRANRQETQYF. In DNA form, the CDR3 reads TGTGCCAGCAGCGGGGACAGGGCTAATCGGCAAGAGACCCAGTACTTC.

V and J are TRBV7-6 and TRBJ2-5, with 10 bases lining up with TRBD1. Germline loops: CDR1 SGHVS, CDR2 FNYEAQ. With 6 bases clipped from V and 1 base from J, the junction kept 8 bases outside the gene matches. The CDR3 runs to 16 residues. The CDR3 bases are TGTGCCAGCAGTCCTACGGGACAGGGGCCCCAAGAGACCCAGTACTTC. It translates to CASSPTGQGPQETQYF.

The rearrangement joins TRBV7-9 to TRBJ2-6; possibly TRBD1 for D (6 bases). Germline V CDR1 and CDR2: SEHNR, FQNEAQ (reference sequence). The CDR3 extends over 17 amino acids. Trimming left V 1 base short and J 0 bases short, with 10 bases between. The CDR3 spells CASSLGQVYSGANVLTF. The DNA for the CDR3 is TGTGCCAGCAGCTTAGGACAGGTCTACTCTGGGGCCAACGTCCTGACTTTC.

The chain couples TRBV4-2 to TRBJ2-3, with D perhaps being TRBD1 or TRBD2 (5 bases each). Germline V gene data show CDR1 as LGHNA and CDR2 as YNFKEQ. CDR3 length: 16 amino acids. Trimming removed 0 bases at V and 0 bases at J, with 10 bases between. CDR3 sequence (DNA): TGTGCCAGCAGCCAAGATGGGACGGGTAGCACAGATACGCAGTATTTT. This gives the protein CASSQDGTGSTDTQYF.

The table lists this clone with a few counts. The chain employs TRBV29-1 and TRBJ1-1; tentative D call: TRBD1 (5 bases). The V and J ends lost 0 bases and 4 bases respectively, with 9 bases between them. Germline lookup yields CDR1 SQVTM and CDR2 ANQGSEA. This CDR3 has 13 residues. CDR3 loop: CSVEDRTITEAFF. The CDR3 DNA is TGCAGCGTTGAAGATCGGACAATCACTGAAGCTTTCTTT.

This chain joins TRBV4-2 and TRBJ1-5, with a weak D call TRBD1 (6 bases). Trimming removed 1 base from V and 4 bases from J, with 14 bases in between. CDR3 length: 16 amino acids. CDR1 LGHNA and CDR2 YNFKEQ come from the germline V gene. Here the CDR3 reads CASSQADREPNQPQHF. CDR3 nucleotides: TGTGCCAGCAGCCAAGCGGACAGAGAACCAAATCAGCCCCAGCATTTT.

The CDR3 protein is CASSRRTGGDGYTF. As DNA, the CDR3 is TGTGCCAGCAGTAGAAGGACAGGGGGCGATGGCTACACCTTC. The V gene is TRBV7-6, the J gene TRBJ1-2, with TRBD1 matching 11 bases. There are 14 residues in the CDR3. V was clipped by 6 bases and J by 6 bases; unmatched bases: 6. Germline loops: CDR1 SGHVS, CDR2 FNYEAQ.

This clone has only a few counts. The J gene is TRBJ2-7, the V gene TRBV6-5; D possibly corresponds to TRBD1 (6 bases). Deletions cut 0 bases from V and 3 bases from J, with 9 bases between. The CDR3 runs to 14 residues. Germline lookup yields CDR1 MNHEY and CDR2 SVGAGI. The CDR3, as DNA: TGTGCCAGCAGTTACTCGGGACAAATCTACGAGCAGTACTTC. Protein sequence: CASSYSGQIYEQYF.

The chain uses TRBV5-6 and TRBJ1-2; D gene uncertain. In germline, CDR1 is SGHDT, CDR2 YYEEEE. Trimming took 1 base from V and 8 from J, leaving 18 bases between them. The length of the CDR3 is 15 residues. The CDR3 nucleotides are TGTGCCAGCAGCTTGTCCCGGCGGGGATCGGGCGGCTACACCTTC. Protein product: CASSLSRRGSGGYTF. The variable domain in full, completed from reference TRBV5-6 and TRBJ1-2, reads DAGVTQSPTHLIKTRGQQVTLRCSPKSGHDTVSWYQQALGQGPQFIFQYYEEEERQRGNFPDRFSGHQFPNYSSELNVNALLLGDSALYLCASSLSRRGSGGYTFGSGTRLTVV.

The table lists this clone with a few counts. CDR3 in DNA: TGTGCCAGCAGCTTAGTTGACGAGCAGTACTTC. Amino acids: CASSLVDEQYF. The chain has TRBV7-9 and TRBJ2-7; D is undetermined. Trimming took 1 base from V and 5 from J, leaving 3 bases between them. The germline V gene encodes CDR1 SEHNR and CDR2 FQNEAQ (reference sequence). This CDR3 is built from 11 residues.